This TCR beta chain is drawn from a study of T-cell reconstitution after alpha-beta-depleted transplantation in children. Study results and caveats: One year after transplant, T-cell counts and diversity came mostly from newly produced T cells.

Unique molecular identifiers featured in how the TCRbeta library was prepared. TCRdb re-derived calls from the PCR reads in MiXCR, one entry per CDR3 protein. The sample contains over 200,000 distinct CDR3 sequences, approximately 8% of which appear only once. The CDR3 has 13 residues. V lost 6 bases and J 0 bases, leaving 8 bases between the germline ends. Germline V gives CDR1 DFQATT, CDR2 SNEGSKA (reference sequence). Ten or more counts support this clonotype. The antigen is undetermined. This TCR was sampled from a male patient aged 2 to 9 who had a stem cell transplant for acute myeloid leukemia, so the T cells may come from the graft donor. The chain uses TRBV20-1 and TRBJ2-2, with D hard to call. Sequenced material: PBMCs, mostly from graft donor cells, taken 360 days after TCRalphabeta/CD19-depleted stem cell transplant. The CDR3 DNA reads TGCAGTGCAAGGACGTCGAACACCGGGGAGCTGTTTTTT. This codes for CSARTSNTGELFF.